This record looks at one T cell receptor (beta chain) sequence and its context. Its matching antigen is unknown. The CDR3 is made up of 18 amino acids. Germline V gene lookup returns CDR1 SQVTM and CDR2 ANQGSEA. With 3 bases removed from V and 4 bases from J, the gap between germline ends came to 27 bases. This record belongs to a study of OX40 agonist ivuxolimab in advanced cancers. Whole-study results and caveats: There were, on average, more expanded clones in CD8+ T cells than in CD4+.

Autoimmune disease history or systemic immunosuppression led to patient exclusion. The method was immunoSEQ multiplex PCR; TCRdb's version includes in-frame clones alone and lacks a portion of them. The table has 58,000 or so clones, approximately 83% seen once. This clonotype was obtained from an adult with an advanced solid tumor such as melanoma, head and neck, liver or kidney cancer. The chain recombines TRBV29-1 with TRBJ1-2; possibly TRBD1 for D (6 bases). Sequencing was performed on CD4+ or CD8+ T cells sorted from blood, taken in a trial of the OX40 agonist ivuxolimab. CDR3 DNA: TGCAGCGTTGATGGCTTAGAAGGTGGACAGCCATGGACCTATGGCTACACCTTC. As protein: CSVDGLEGGQPWTYGYTF.